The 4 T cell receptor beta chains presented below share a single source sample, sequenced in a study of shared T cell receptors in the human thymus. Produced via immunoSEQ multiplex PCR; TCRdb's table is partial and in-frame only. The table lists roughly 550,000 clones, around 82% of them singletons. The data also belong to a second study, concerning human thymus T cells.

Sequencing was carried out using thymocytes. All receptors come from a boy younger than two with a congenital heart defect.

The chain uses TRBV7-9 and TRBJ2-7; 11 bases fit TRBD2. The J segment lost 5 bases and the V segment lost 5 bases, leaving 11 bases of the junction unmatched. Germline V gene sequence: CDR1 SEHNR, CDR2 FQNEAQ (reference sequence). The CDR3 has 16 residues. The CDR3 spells CASSLGLAAFGNEQYF. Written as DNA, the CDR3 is TGTGCCAGCAGCCTGGGACTAGCGGCGTTCGGTAACGAGCAGTACTTC.

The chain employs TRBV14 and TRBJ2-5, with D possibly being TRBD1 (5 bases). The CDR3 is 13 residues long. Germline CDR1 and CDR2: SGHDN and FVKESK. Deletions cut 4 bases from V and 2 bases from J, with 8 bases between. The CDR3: CASSPRVQETQYF. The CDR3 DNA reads TGTGCCAGCAGCCCCAGGGTACAAGAGACCCAGTACTTC.

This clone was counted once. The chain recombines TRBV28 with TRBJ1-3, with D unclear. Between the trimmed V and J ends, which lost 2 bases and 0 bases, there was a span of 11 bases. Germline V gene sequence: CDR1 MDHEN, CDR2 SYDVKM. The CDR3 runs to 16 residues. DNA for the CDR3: TGTGCCAGCAGTTTACAGCGCGGAGGCTCTGGAAACACCATATATTTT. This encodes CASSLQRGGSGNTIYF.

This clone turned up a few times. The CDR3, as DNA: TGTGCCAGCAGCACACCGGGACTAGCGGGGATTAATGAGCAGTTCTTC. Amino acid sequence: CASSTPGLAGINEQFF. This chain uses TRBV7-9 with TRBJ2-1, with TRBD2 matching over 13 bases. The germline V gene has CDR1 SEHNR and CDR2 FQNEAQ (reference sequence). This CDR3 spans 16 amino acids. The ends lost 5 bases at V and 7 bases at J; junction bases unmatched: 8. The full variable domain, in which reference TRBV7-9 and TRBJ2-1 provide the parts outside the CDR3, is DTGVSQNPRHKITKRGQNVTFRCDPISEHNRLYWYRQTLGQGPEFLTYFQNEAQLEKSRLLSDRFSAERPKGSFSTLEIQRTEQGDSAMYLCASSTPGLAGINEQFFGPGTRLTVL.